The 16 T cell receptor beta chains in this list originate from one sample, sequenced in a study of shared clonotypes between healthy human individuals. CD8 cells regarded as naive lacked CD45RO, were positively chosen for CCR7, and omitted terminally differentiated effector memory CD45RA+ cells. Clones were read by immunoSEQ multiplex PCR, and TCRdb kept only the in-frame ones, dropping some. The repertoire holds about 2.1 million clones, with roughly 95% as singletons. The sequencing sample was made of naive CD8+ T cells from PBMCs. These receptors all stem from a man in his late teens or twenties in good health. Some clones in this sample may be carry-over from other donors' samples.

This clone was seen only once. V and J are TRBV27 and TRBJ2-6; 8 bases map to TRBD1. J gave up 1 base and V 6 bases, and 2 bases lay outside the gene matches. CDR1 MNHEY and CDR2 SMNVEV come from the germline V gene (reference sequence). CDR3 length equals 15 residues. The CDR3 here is CASSQGASGANVLTF. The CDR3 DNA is TGTGCCAGCAGCCAGGGGGCATCTGGGGCCAACGTCCTGACTTTC.

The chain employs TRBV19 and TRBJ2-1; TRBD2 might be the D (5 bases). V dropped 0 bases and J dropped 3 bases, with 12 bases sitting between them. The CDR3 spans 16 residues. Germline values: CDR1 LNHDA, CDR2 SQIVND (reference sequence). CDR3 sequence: CASSIDREGIYNEQFF. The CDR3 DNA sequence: TGTGCCAGTAGTATAGATCGTGAGGGAATCTACAATGAGCAGTTCTTC.

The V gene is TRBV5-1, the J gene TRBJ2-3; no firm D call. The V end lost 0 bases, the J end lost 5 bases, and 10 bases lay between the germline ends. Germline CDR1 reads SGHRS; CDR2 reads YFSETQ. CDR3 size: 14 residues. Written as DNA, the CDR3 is TGCGCCAGCAGCTTGGCCTTCCAAGAAGATACGCAGTATTTT. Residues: CASSLAFQEDTQYF. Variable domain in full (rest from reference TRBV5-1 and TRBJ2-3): KAGVTQTPRYLIKTRGQQVTLSCSPISGHRSVSWYQQTPGQGLQFLFEYFSETQRNKGNFPGRFSGRQFSNSRSEMNVSTLELGDSALYLCASSLAFQEDTQYFGPGTRLTVL.

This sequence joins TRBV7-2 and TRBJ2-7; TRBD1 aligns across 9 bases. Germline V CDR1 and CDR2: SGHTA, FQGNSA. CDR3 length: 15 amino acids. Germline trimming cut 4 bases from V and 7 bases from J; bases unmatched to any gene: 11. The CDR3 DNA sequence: TGTGCCAGCAGCTCCAGGGCACAGGGGGCGGGTGAGCAGTACTTC. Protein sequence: CASSSRAQGAGEQYF.

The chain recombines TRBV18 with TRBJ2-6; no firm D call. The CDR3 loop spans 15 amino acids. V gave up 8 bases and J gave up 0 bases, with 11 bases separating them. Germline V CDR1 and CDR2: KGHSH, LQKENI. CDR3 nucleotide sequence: TGTGCCAGCCATACTGGGGTCTCTGGGGCCAACGTCCTGACTTTC. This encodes CASHTGVSGANVLTF.

Here the CDR3 reads CASSTGRAGTGELFF. CDR3 bases: TGTGCCAGTAGTACAGGCAGGGCGGGCACCGGGGAGCTGTTTTTT. The chain recombines TRBV19 with TRBJ2-2; TRBD1 or TRBD2 may be the D gene (5 bases each). Germline V gene lookup returns CDR1 LNHDA and CDR2 SQIVND (reference sequence). The CDR3 totals 15 residues. The germline V and J ends were trimmed by 4 bases and 4 bases, with 13 bases remaining between them. Filled out from reference TRBV19 and TRBJ2-2, the complete variable domain reads DGGITQSPKYLFRKEGQNVTLSCEQNLNHDAMYWYRQDPGQGLRLIYYSQIVNDFQKGDIAEGYSVSREKKESFPLTVTSAQKNPTAFYLCASSTGRAGTGELFFGEGSRLTVL.

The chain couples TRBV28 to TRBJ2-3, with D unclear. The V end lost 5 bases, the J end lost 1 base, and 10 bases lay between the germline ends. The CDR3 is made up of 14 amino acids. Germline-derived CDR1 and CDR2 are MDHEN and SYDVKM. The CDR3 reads CASSLPTRTDTQYF. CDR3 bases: TGTGCCAGCAGTCTACCGACTCGCACAGATACGCAGTATTTT. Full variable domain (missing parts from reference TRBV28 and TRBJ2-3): DVKVTQSSRYLVKRTGEKVFLECVQDMDHENMFWYRQDPGLGLRLIYFSYDVKMKEKGDIPEGYSVSREKKERFSLILESASTNQTSMYLCASSLPTRTDTQYFGPGTRLTVL.

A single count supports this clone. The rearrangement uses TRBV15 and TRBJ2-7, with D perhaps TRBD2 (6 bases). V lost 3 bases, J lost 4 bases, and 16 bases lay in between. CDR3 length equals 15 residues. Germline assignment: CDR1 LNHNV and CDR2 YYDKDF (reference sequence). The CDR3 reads CATSSAILTSYEQYF. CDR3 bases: TGTGCCACCAGCAGCGCCATACTGACTAGTTACGAGCAGTACTTC.

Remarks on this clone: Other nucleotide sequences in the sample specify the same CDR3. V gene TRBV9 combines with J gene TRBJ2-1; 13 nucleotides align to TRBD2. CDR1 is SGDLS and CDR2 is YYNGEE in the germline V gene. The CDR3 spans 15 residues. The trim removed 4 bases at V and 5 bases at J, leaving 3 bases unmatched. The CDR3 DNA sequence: TGTGCCAGCAGCCCGGGACTAGCGGGACACAATGAGCAGTTCTTC. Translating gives CASSPGLAGHNEQFF.

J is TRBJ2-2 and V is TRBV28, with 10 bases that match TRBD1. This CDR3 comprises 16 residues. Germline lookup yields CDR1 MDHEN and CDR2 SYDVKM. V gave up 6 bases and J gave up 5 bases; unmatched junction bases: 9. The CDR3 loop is CASRMGGQGLTGELFF. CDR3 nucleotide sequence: TGTGCCAGCAGGATGGGGGGACAGGGGTTAACCGGGGAGCTGTTTTTT.

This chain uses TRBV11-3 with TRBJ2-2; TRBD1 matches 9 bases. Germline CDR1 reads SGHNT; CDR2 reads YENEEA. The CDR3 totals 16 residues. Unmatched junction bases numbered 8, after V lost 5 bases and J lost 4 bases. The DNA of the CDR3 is TGTGCCAGCAGCCAAAGGGACAGGGCGGCCACCGGGGAGCTGTTTTTT. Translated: CASSQRDRAATGELFF. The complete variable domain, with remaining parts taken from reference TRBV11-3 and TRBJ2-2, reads EAGVVQSPRYKIIEKKQPVAFWCNPISGHNTLYWYLQNLGQGPELLIRYENEEAVDDSQLPKDRFSAERLKGVDSTLKIQPAELGDSAVYLCASSQRDRAATGELFFGEGSRLTVL.

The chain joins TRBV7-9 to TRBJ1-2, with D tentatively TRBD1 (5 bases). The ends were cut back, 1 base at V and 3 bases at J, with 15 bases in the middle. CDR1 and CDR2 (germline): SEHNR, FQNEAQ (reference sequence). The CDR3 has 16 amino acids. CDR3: CASSLGGQGRYYGYTF. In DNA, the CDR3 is TGTGCCAGCAGCTTAGGCGGTCAGGGTAGATACTATGGCTACACCTTC.

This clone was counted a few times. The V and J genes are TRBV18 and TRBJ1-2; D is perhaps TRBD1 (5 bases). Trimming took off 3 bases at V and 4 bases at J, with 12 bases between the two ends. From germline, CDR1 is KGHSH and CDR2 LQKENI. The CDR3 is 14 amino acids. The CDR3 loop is CASSPGRGSYGYTF. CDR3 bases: TGTGCCAGCTCACCGGGACGCGGGTCCTATGGCTACACCTTC.

The chain's CDR3 is CASTWGAEGHYGYTF. CDR3 sequence (DNA): TGTGCCAGCACCTGGGGGGCCGAAGGGCACTATGGCTACACCTTC. The chain combines TRBV5-6 with TRBJ1-2, with a tentative D call TRBD1 (6 bases). Germline CDR1 reads SGHDT; CDR2 reads YYEEEE. V gave up 6 bases and J gave up 3 bases, with 18 bases separating them. This CDR3 spans 15 amino acids. Using reference TRBV5-6 and TRBJ1-2 for the parts outside the CDR3, the full variable domain is DAGVTQSPTHLIKTRGQQVTLRCSPKSGHDTVSWYQQALGQGPQFIFQYYEEEERQRGNFPDRFSGHQFPNYSSELNVNALLLGDSALYLCASTWGAEGHYGYTFGSGTRLTVV.

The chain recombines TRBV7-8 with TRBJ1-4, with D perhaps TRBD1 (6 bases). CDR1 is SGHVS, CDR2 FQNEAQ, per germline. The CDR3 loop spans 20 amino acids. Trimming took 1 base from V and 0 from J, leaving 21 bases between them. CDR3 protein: CASSLERWGLGATTNEKLFF. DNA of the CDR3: TGTGCCAGCAGCTTAGAAAGATGGGGTTTGGGGGCAACAACTAATGAAAAACTGTTTTTT. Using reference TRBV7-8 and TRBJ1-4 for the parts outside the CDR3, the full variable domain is GAGVSQSPRYKVAKRGQDVALRCDPISGHVSLFWYQQALGQGPEFLTYFQNEAQLDKSGLPSDRFFAERPEGSVSTLKIQRTQQEDSAVYLCASSLERWGLGATTNEKLFFGSGTQLSVL.

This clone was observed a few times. For the CDR3, the DNA is TGTGCCAGCAACGTAGCGGGTCCCGGGGAGCTGTTTTTT. It translates to CASNVAGPGELFF. The rearrangement links TRBV27 to TRBJ2-2; 7 bases align to TRBD2. CDR1 is MNHEY and CDR2 is SMNVEV in the germline V gene (reference sequence). Trimming at V came to 7 bases and at J to 6 bases, leaving 5 bases not matched to a gene. The CDR3 contains 13 residues.